This entry lists 23 T cell receptor beta chains sequenced from one sample in a study of cytotoxic CD8 clonotypes in ibrutinib-treated CLL. The protocol was immunoSEQ multiplex PCR, while the TCRdb copy is restricted to in-frame clones and leaves out a portion. The table has approximately 92,000 clones, 77% seen once. The starting material was PBMCs, obtained after 24 months of ibrutinib treatment. The receptor source for this set is a human donor with chronic lymphocytic leukemia.

V and J are TRBV9 and TRBJ2-3; 13 nucleotides match TRBD2. Germline CDR1 and CDR2: SGDLS and YYNGEE. V lost 5 bases and J lost 2; bases outside the gene matches: 2. CDR3 length equals 15 residues. Here the CDR3 reads CASRTSGRITDTQYF. DNA for the CDR3: TGTGCCAGCAGGACTAGCGGGAGGATCACAGATACGCAGTATTTT.

The rearrangement joins TRBV18 to TRBJ1-5, with D uncertain. Germline CDR1 is KGHSH and CDR2 is LQKENI. The CDR3 length is 16 residues. V shed 2 bases and J shed 2 bases, with 13 bases lying between them. CDR3 sequence (DNA): TGTGCCAGCTCACCAACCCTGGATATGGGCAATCAGCCCCAGCATTTT. Residues: CASSPTLDMGNQPQHF.

The chain recombines TRBV27 with TRBJ2-7; a possible D gene is TRBD1 (7 bases). Germline loops: CDR1 MNHEY, CDR2 SMNVEV (reference sequence). V gave up 5 bases and J gave up 3 bases, with 17 bases separating them. The CDR3 runs 15 residues. The CDR3 DNA reads TGTGCCAGCAGTCCCCGTGGAGGGGGCGGCTACGAGCAGTACTTC. Amino acid sequence: CASSPRGGGGYEQYF.

The CDR3 sequence is CASSFASGGTYEQYF. CDR3 nucleotide sequence: TGTGCCAGCAGCTTCGCTAGCGGGGGAACCTACGAGCAGTACTTC. The chain couples TRBV11-1 to TRBJ2-7, with TRBD2 matching over 10 bases. Germline trimming cut 3 bases from V and 2 bases from J; bases unmatched to any gene: 4. This CDR3 is built from 15 residues. Germline V gene sequence: CDR1 SGHAT, CDR2 FQDESV (reference sequence).

This clone was found many times. V gene TRBV5-4 combines with J gene TRBJ1-2; D remains unclear. Trimming cost V 2 bases and J 2 bases, with 7 bases left between them. Per germline, CDR1 SGHNT and CDR2 YYREEE (reference sequence). The CDR3 consists of 13 residues. The CDR3 spells CASSLTRNYGYTF. The CDR3 region has the DNA TGTGCCAGCAGCTTAACCAGGAACTATGGCTACACCTTC.

The chain couples TRBV19 to TRBJ2-6; 11 bases are shared with TRBD2. After removal of 9 bases from V and 1 base from J, the junction contained 2 bases not matched to a gene. The germline CDR1 and CDR2 sequences are LNHDA and SQIVND (reference sequence). The CDR3 is 15 residues long. The CDR3 loop is CARTSGMSGANVLTF. DNA for the CDR3: TGTGCCAGGACTAGCGGGATGTCTGGGGCCAACGTCCTGACTTTC.

For this clone: This specimen includes other DNA sequences encoding the same CDR3. The chain links TRBV18 to TRBJ2-7, with TRBD2 matching over 7 bases. This CDR3 has 12 residues. V dropped 2 bases and J dropped 6; count of bases not matched to a gene: 1. The germline CDR1 and CDR2 sequences are KGHSH and LQKENI. Written as DNA, the CDR3 is TGTGCCAGCTCACCAGGGGGGGGCGAGCAGTACTTC. Its translation: CASSPGGGEQYF.

The chain combines TRBV18 with TRBJ2-7, with 9 bases aligning to TRBD1. This CDR3 contains 15 residues. Germline-derived CDR1 and CDR2 are KGHSH and LQKENI. The V and J ends lost 1 base and 5 bases, in that order; junction bases with no gene match: 6. CDR3 DNA: TGTGCCAGCTCACCACTGGGACAGGGTCCTCACGAGCAGTACTTC. Translating gives CASSPLGQGPHEQYF.

This sequence joins TRBV7-6 and TRBJ2-3; 10 bases are a match to TRBD1. The germline V gene encodes CDR1 SGHVS and CDR2 FNYEAQ. The CDR3 extends over 17 amino acids. The V segment lost 5 bases and the J segment 2 bases; nucleotides outside the gene matches: 10. DNA for the CDR3: TGTGCCAGCAGCCGAAACCGACAGGGGGCTAACACAGATACGCAGTATTTT. It yields the protein CASSRNRQGANTDTQYF.

For this clone: A read error may produce the germline difference seen at one junction end. The chain recombines TRBV18 with TRBJ1-4; TRBD1 matches 8 bases. In germline, CDR1 is KGHSH, CDR2 LQKENI. The CDR3 consists of 15 residues. The CDR3 DNA follows: TGTGCCAGCTCCCCACGGACAGGGCGGGCTGAAAAACTGTTTTTT. This codes for CASSPRTGRAEKLFF.

V and J are TRBV29-1 and TRBJ1-5; TRBD1 agrees at 7 bases. Germline assignment: CDR1 SQVTM and CDR2 ANQGSEA. Germline trimming cut 6 bases from V and 3 bases from J; bases unmatched to any gene: 8. The CDR3 loop spans 14 amino acids. CDR3 amino acids: CSVTTGTSNQPQHF. CDR3 nucleotides: TGCAGCGTGACGACAGGGACATCCAATCAGCCCCAGCATTTT.

CDR3 sequence: CSVREGGNTIYF. The CDR3, as DNA: TGCAGCGTTAGGGAGGGTGGAAACACCATATATTTT. The J gene is TRBJ1-3, the V gene TRBV29-1; D is undetermined. V was cut by 5 bases and J by 3 bases, with 8 bases left in between. The CDR3 loop spans 12 amino acids. Germline loops: CDR1 SQVTM, CDR2 ANQGSEA.

This chain links TRBV5-1 with TRBJ2-2; D ambiguous. Between the trimmed V and J ends, which lost 4 bases and 2 bases, there was a span of 15 bases. The V gene's germline CDR1 is SGHRS and CDR2 YFSETQ. The CDR3 spans 16 residues. CDR3 bases: TGCGCCAGCAGCATTTCAAGTCTCTCTAACACCGGGGAGCTGTTTTTT. This translates into CASSISSLSNTGELFF.

The gene calls are TRBV30 and TRBJ2-2; 9 nucleotides line up with TRBD1. Germline loops: CDR1 GTSNPN, CDR2 SVGIG (reference sequence). The CDR3 consists of 15 residues. The V segment lost 2 bases and the J segment 4 bases; nucleotides outside the gene matches: 5. CDR3 sequence reads: CAWSTGGAGTGELFF. As DNA, the CDR3 is TGTGCCTGGAGTACAGGGGGCGCGGGCACCGGGGAGCTGTTTTTT.

This chain uses TRBV14 with TRBJ2-1, with 9 nucleotides matching TRBD1. This CDR3 spans 17 amino acids. The V and J ends lost 1 base and 5 bases, in that order; junction bases with no gene match: 9. The germline CDR1 and CDR2 sequences are SGHDN and FVKESK. The CDR3 nucleotides are TGTGCCAGCAGCCAAGTCCTAAGGACAGGGGACCACAATGAGCAGTTCTTC. Its translation: CASSQVLRTGDHNEQFF.

This chain connects TRBV7-2 to TRBJ1-1, with a tentative D call TRBD1 (6 bases). The CDR3 is made up of 14 amino acids. Per germline, CDR1 SGHTA and CDR2 FQGNSA. Trimming removed 1 base at V and 2 bases at J, with 8 bases between. The CDR3 sequence: CASSLVGTNTEAFF. CDR3 bases: TGTGCCAGCAGCTTAGTTGGGACAAACACTGAAGCTTTCTTT.

In DNA, the CDR3 is TGCGCCAGCAGCCCGACAGGTAGGAGCTACGAGCAGTACTTC. This translates into CASSPTGRSYEQYF. The chain recombines TRBV5-1 with TRBJ2-5; tentatively, D is TRBD1 (6 bases). The DNA matches TRBJ2-7 better at its end, which makes the J call doubtful. Per germline, CDR1 SGHRS and CDR2 YFSETQ. This CDR3 region has 14 residues.

This chain joins TRBV9 and TRBJ2-1, with D possibly TRBD1 on 6 matching bases. From germline, CDR1 is SGDLS and CDR2 YYNGEE. The CDR3 sequence is 17 residues long. With 0 bases removed from V and 5 bases from J, the gap between germline ends came to 18 bases. The CDR3 coding sequence is TGTGCCAGCAGCGTAGGTATCCAGGGGCCGCCCAACAATGAGCAGTTCTTC. Protein: CASSVGIQGPPNNEQFF.

The chain carries TRBV10-3 and TRBJ1-2; 8 bases match TRBD1. CDR1 is ENHRY, CDR2 SYGVKD, per germline. There are 13 residues in the CDR3. The ends lost 5 bases at V and 6 bases at J; junction bases unmatched: 5. The CDR3 DNA is TGTGCCATCAGTATGGGACAGGTGGATGGCTACACCTTC. This sequence encodes CAISMGQVDGYTF.

This clone is medium-sized in the sample. This CDR3 reads CASSLARGQGAHEQYF. Written as DNA, the CDR3 is TGCGCCAGCAGCTTGGCCAGGGGACAGGGGGCCCACGAGCAGTACTTC. The chain carries TRBV5-1 and TRBJ2-7, with 12 bases aligning to TRBD1. J lost 5 bases, V lost 0 bases, and 6 bases had no gene match. The CDR3 covers 16 residues. Per germline, CDR1 SGHRS and CDR2 YFSETQ.

J is TRBJ2-2 and V is TRBV7-3, with a possible D match to TRBD1 (7 bases). Trimming stripped 5 bases from V and 3 bases from J, with 25 bases between. The CDR3 has 19 residues. The germline V gene encodes CDR1 SGHTA and CDR2 FQGTGA. The CDR3 nucleotides are TGTGCCAGCAGCCCTGGTGATAGGAGGGAACAGGGGCACACCGGGGAGCTGTTTTTT. Protein sequence: CASSPGDRREQGHTGELFF. Full variable domain (outside the CDR3, taken from reference TRBV7-3 and TRBJ2-2): GAGVSQTPSNKVTEKGKYVELRCDPISGHTALYWYRQSLGQGPEFLIYFQGTGAADDSGLPNDRFFAVRPEGSVSTLKIQRTERGDSAVYLCASSPGDRREQGHTGELFFGEGSRLTVL.

This clone was found a few times. Here the CDR3 DNA reads TGTGCCAGCTCGCCTGCTGGACAGGGGAGCATTCAGTACTTC. Its translation: CASSPAGQGSIQYF. This chain joins TRBV18 and TRBJ2-4, with 9 bases fitting TRBD1. V gave up 6 bases and J gave up 9 bases; unmatched junction bases: 9. The CDR3 is 14 residues long. The germline gives CDR1 KGHSH, CDR2 LQKENI.

The V call is TRBV15, the J call TRBJ2-7; 8 bases line up with TRBD2. The V gene end was trimmed by 0 bases and the J gene end by 1 base; junction bases not matched to a gene: 5. Germline V CDR1 and CDR2: LNHNV, YYDKDF (reference sequence). There are 16 residues in the CDR3. The CDR3 DNA sequence: TGTGCCACCAGCAGAGAGTCGGGAGGGTGGTCCTACGAGCAGTACTTC. Translated: CATSRESGGWSYEQYF.